A selection of T cell receptor beta chains follows, all from one sample in a study of control samples from healthy donors and cancer patients. Profiling relied on immunoSEQ multiplex PCR, and the TCRdb table lists in-frame clones only, not all of them. Of 130,000 or so clones listed, around 87% were seen once; the top ten hold 2.9%. Sequenced material: blood. These receptor sequences come from a man between 60 and 75 years old in good health. Both conserved end residues are part of each CDR3. Fields, in order: CDR3 protein, D gene, V gene. D genes are given only for firm matches.

CDR3aa: CASSESDQPQHF
d_gene: .
v_gene: TRBV10-1

CDR3aa: CASSQGAARGKGKNYEQYF
d_gene: .
v_gene: TRBV4-1

CDR3aa: CASGLGLAGTDTQYF
d_gene: TRBD2
v_gene: TRBV19

CDR3aa: CASSLRDRGFYGYTF
d_gene: TRBD1
v_gene: TRBV28

CDR3aa: CASSLAAENQPQHF
d_gene: .
v_gene: TRBV5-6

CDR3aa: CASSPGQNYGYTF
d_gene: .
v_gene: TRBV5-6

CDR3aa: CASSPKLEGGYTF
d_gene: .
v_gene: TRBV18

CDR3aa: CASSLGVGNTIYF
d_gene: .
v_gene: TRBV14

CDR3aa: CASSQDLLQVGNTIYF
d_gene: .
v_gene: TRBV4-2

CDR3aa: CASSLAGTGETQYF
d_gene: TRBD1
v_gene: TRBV7-2

CDR3aa: CASRGDGYTF
d_gene: .
v_gene: TRBV19

CDR3aa: CASSPRQGPKYYGYTF
d_gene: TRBD1
v_gene: TRBV18

CDR3aa: CASSFGQGTEAFF
d_gene: .
v_gene: TRBV12-3/TRBV12-4

CDR3aa: CASSLRSGAGNTEAFF
d_gene: .
v_gene: TRBV7-8

CDR3aa: CASSLGSQPEKLFF
d_gene: .
v_gene: TRBV28

CDR3aa: CASSFIRGYEQYF
d_gene: .
v_gene: TRBV27

CDR3aa: CASSLSGAGANVLTF
d_gene: .
v_gene: TRBV5-1

CDR3aa: CASSQDGRVSTDTQYF
d_gene: .
v_gene: TRBV4-1

CDR3aa: CATQQAVGEQYF
d_gene: .
v_gene: TRBV6-6

CDR3aa: CASSHPVPHEQYF
d_gene: .
v_gene: TRBV6-5

CDR3aa: CASRGTYNEQFF
d_gene: .
v_gene: TRBV19